This entry describes one TCR beta chain. The CDR3 is 18 amino acids. The germline V gene has CDR1 SGHTA and CDR2 FQGNSA. Trimming stripped 5 bases from V and 2 bases from J, with 23 bases between. The sample is drawn from a study of cytomegalovirus exposure and HLA in healthy donors. Primers for the PCR totalled 60 Vbeta and 13 Jbeta. Only in-frame clones appear in the TCRdb table, and some are missing; sequencing was by immunoSEQ multiplex PCR. This sample contains tens of thousands of clones. The rearrangement joins TRBV7-2 to TRBJ2-3; the D is unclear. The specimen was PBMCs. The receptor was derived from a man in his fifties or sixties in good health and CMV-seropositive. CDR3 loop: CASSTLPLFGGPTDTQYF. The DNA of the CDR3 is TGTGCCAGCAGCACACTTCCCCTCTTCGGCGGCCCCACAGATACGCAGTATTTT.